This T cell receptor (beta chain) stems from a study of identical twins. Overall study findings and caveats: Excess sharing by twins proved weaker in beta out-of-frame sequences.

To note about this clonotype: The antigen remains undetermined.

Through template switching, a universal primer site was introduced, and the cDNA contained unique molecular identifiers. Via MiXCR, TCRdb re-called the 5' RACE reads, giving one row per CDR3 protein. The data hold 220,000 or so distinct CDR3 sequences, with roughly 7% observed a single time. Donors were all healthy Caucasians. Trimming shortened V by 3 bases and J by 5 bases, and 7 bases separated the two germline ends. The CDR3 covers 12 residues. These sequences were also reported in another study, on yellow fever vaccine responses in identical twins.

The TCR comes from a woman aged 18-29 years in good health. The chain couples TRBV12-3 or TRBV12-4 to TRBJ1-1; maybe TRBD1 (5 bases). Sequenced: memory (CD45RO+) T cells sorted from blood. CDR3 sequence: CASSLGVTEAFF. The CDR3 bases are TGTGCCAGCAGTTTGGGGGTTACTGAAGCTTTCTTT.